The present T cell receptor beta chain was sequenced within a study of OX40 agonist ivuxolimab in advanced cancers. The J segment lost 1 base and the V segment lost 4 bases, leaving 3 bases of the junction unmatched. The CDR3 is made up of 14 amino acids. From germline, CDR1 is SGHAT and CDR2 FQNNGV. Sequencing used immunoSEQ multiplex PCR; TCRdb keeps in-frame clones, though not all of them. The repertoire includes about 69,000 clones, roughly 83% of them detected once, and 7.9% sits in the top ten. The clonotype comes from an adult with an advanced solid tumor such as melanoma, head and neck, liver or kidney cancer. Sequenced material: CD4+ or CD8+ T cells sorted from blood, taken in a trial of the OX40 agonist ivuxolimab. The rearrangement uses TRBV11-2 and TRBJ2-5, with 7 bases lining up with TRBD2. The CDR3 sequence: CASSSGTTQETQYF. In DNA form, the CDR3 reads TGTGCCAGCAGCTCCGGGACTACCCAAGAGACCCAGTACTTC.